A selection of T cell receptor beta chains follows, all from one sample in a study of identical twins. TCRdb analysed the 5' RACE reads with MiXCR anew, one entry per CDR3 protein. The data contain 650,000 to 750,000 distinct CDR3 sequences, 21% of them singletons. These same data were also listed under a study on T cells expressing NK-cell markers.

The sequenced sample consisted of PBMCs. Source of these receptors: a woman aged 18-30 years in good health. Each CDR3 is given with its conserved first and last residue. The order of the fields is J gene, clone size, V gene, D gene, CDR3 protein, CDR3 DNA. A D gene is named only where the DNA matches it firmly. Only some rows state a clone size, as once, few, many or a class for expanded clones.

>TRBJ2-7|NA|TRBV4-3|TRBD2
CASSLAGEGHYEQYF
TGCGCCAGCAGCCTAGCGGGAGAAGGGCACTACGAGCAGTACTTC
>TRBJ2-7|few|TRBV27|TRBD1
CASSLVFGTGSNEQYF
TGTGCCAGCAGTCTCGTATTCGGGACAGGCTCCAACGAGCAGTACTTC
>TRBJ1-5|many|TRBV15|NA
CATRNRESNQPQHF
TGTGCCACCAGAAACAGGGAGAGCAATCAGCCCCAGCATTTT
>TRBJ2-6|few|TRBV6-4|NA
CASSTTRAGANVLTF
TGTGCCAGCAGCACTACGAGGGCTGGGGCCAACGTCCTGACTTTC
>TRBJ2-7|NA|TRBV7-9|TRBD2
CASSLRTSSYFHEQYF
TGTGCCAGCAGCTTGCGGACTAGCAGTTACTTCCACGAGCAGTACTTC
>TRBJ2-7|few|TRBV5-6|TRBD2
CASSQKLGLAGAVQYF
TGTGCCAGCAGCCAAAAATTGGGACTAGCGGGAGCGGTGCAGTACTTC
>TRBJ2-4|NA|TRBV5-6|NA
CASSYASGAKNIQYF
TGTGCCAGCAGCTACGCCAGCGGAGCCAAAAACATTCAGTACTTC
>TRBJ2-7|NA|TRBV27|NA
CASSRRGSSYEQYF
TGTGCCAGCAGTCGCAGGGGAAGCTCCTACGAGCAGTACTTC
>TRBJ2-7|once|TRBV7-3|TRBD2
CASSLMGVAGYFRAVREQYF
TGTGCCAGCAGCTTAATGGGAGTAGCGGGTTATTTTCGTGCGGTGCGCGAGCAGTACTTC
>TRBJ1-5|NA|TRBV5-1|NA
CASSLGDRGQPQHF
TGCGCCAGCAGCTTGGGGGACCGAGGTCAGCCCCAGCATTTT
>TRBJ2-5|NA|TRBV24-1|TRBD2
CATSDSGDPQETQYF
TGTGCCACCAGTGATAGCGGGGACCCCCAAGAGACCCAGTACTTC
>TRBJ2-2|NA|TRBV7-2|TRBD2
CASSSPGTSRVSGELFF
TGTGCCAGCAGCTCGCCCGGGACTAGCAGAGTATCCGGGGAGCTGTTTTTT
>TRBJ1-1|few|TRBV20-1|NA
CSARPGTNTEAFF
TGCAGTGCTAGACCGGGGACGAACACTGAAGCTTTCTTT
>TRBJ2-7|NA|TRBV27|TRBD1
CASKRVGSGGSSYEQYF
TGTGCCAGCAAAAGGGTGGGTTCAGGGGGAAGCTCCTACGAGCAGTACTTC
>TRBJ2-2|many|TRBV29-1|NA
CSVPSWTGELFF
TGCAGCGTGCCCTCTTGGACCGGGGAGCTGTTTTTT
>TRBJ2-4|NA|TRBV10-3|NA
CATRAREYPNAKNIQYF
TGTGCCACCAGAGCGAGGGAGTACCCCAATGCCAAAAACATTCAGTACTTC
>TRBJ2-7|many|TRBV10-3|NA
CAIGEGIEQYF
TGTGCCATCGGAGAGGGAATAGAGCAGTACTTC
>TRBJ2-5|many|TRBV20-1|NA
CSARLRETQYF
TGCAGTGCTAGATTGCGGGAGACCCAGTACTTC
>TRBJ2-7|few|TRBV6-6|NA
CATRTANYEQYF
TGTGCCACTCGGACAGCAAACTACGAGCAGTACTTC
>TRBJ2-7|NA|TRBV20-1|NA
CSGAGDSYEQYF
TGCAGTGGAGCGGGTGACTCCTACGAGCAGTACTTC
>TRBJ2-2|few|TRBV20-1|NA
CSARDREKTGELFF
TGCAGTGCTAGAGACAGGGAGAAGACCGGGGAGCTGTTTTTT
>TRBJ2-2|once|TRBV10-3|TRBD1
CATEDRAGDTGELFF
TGTGCCACCGAAGACAGGGCGGGTGACACCGGGGAGCTGTTTTTT